The subject of this entry is one T cell receptor (beta chain). Its antigen is currently unknown. This entry is derived from a study of cytomegalovirus exposure and HLA in healthy donors. Study-wide points: The classifier reportedly diagnosed cytomegalovirus status with high specificity and sensitivity. Researchers left out some V segments, among them TRBV6-2 and TRBV6-3, as indistinguishable.

Germline trimming cut 3 bases from V and 9 bases from J; bases unmatched to any gene: 8. Germline CDR1 reads MNHEY; CDR2 reads SVGAGI. This CDR3 spans 15 amino acids. The PCR had 60 Vbeta and 13 Jbeta primers. Measured with immunoSEQ multiplex PCR; TCRdb has only the in-frame clones, and not every one. The sample includes more than 100,000 clones, roughly 83% seen only once; the top ten take 1.5%. This sequence originates from a man aged 35 to 55 in good health and CMV-seronegative. The sample comprised PBMCs. The chain joins TRBV6-5 to TRBJ1-6; 7 positions match TRBD1. The CDR3 DNA is TGTGCCAGCAGTTATCTACAGGGGAAGGGTTCACCCCTCCACTTT. It yields the protein CASSYLQGKGSPLHF.